This T cell receptor beta chain appears in the sequencing data of a study of CD8+ T cells in alopecia areata. Treatment specified: oral pan-JAK inhibitor, 5-10 mg twice daily. TCR sequencing used cDNA made by reverse transcription of extracted RNA. Here immunoSEQ multiplex PCR was the method, and the copy in TCRdb shows in-frame clones only, minus some. Among about 250,000 clones listed, 60% were seen once. Per the germline V gene, CDR1 is SGHRS and CDR2 is YFSETQ. The CDR3 spans 14 residues. V was trimmed by 0 bases and J by 0 bases, leaving 7 bases between them. Material: CD4+ T cells sorted from blood, obtained around week 53, from a patient treated with tofacitinib. This TCR was sampled from a human donor with alopecia areata. The chain recombines TRBV5-1 with TRBJ2-7, with a possible D match to TRBD2 (5 bases). This chain's CDR3 is CASSLEGSSYEQYF. DNA of the CDR3: TGCGCCAGCAGCTTGGAAGGGAGCTCCTACGAGCAGTACTTC. Using reference TRBV5-1 and TRBJ2-7 for the parts outside the CDR3, the full variable domain is KAGVTQTPRYLIKTRGQQVTLSCSPISGHRSVSWYQQTPGQGLQFLFEYFSETQRNKGNFPGRFSGRQFSNSRSEMNVSTLELGDSALYLCASSLEGSSYEQYFGPGTRLTVT.